This is a list of T cell receptor beta chains from one sample in a study of blood T cell repertoires in COVID-19. The protocol was immunoSEQ multiplex PCR, while the TCRdb copy is restricted to in-frame clones and leaves out a portion. Of 100,000 to 150,000 clones detected, approximately 74% appear once; the ten largest clones hold about 5.5%. Source material: peripheral blood. These receptors all stem from an elderly man with COVID-19, enrolled during active disease. CDR3s include the opening cysteine and the closing phenylalanine or tryptophan. A D gene is named only where the DNA matches it firmly. A row's size may be missing; if present it is once, few, many or a size class.

d_gene: -
v_gene: TRBV27
abundance: -
j_gene: TRBJ2-1
CDR3aa: CASSPSQGFPLYNEQFF
CDR3nt: TGTGCCAGCAGTCCGAGCCAGGGGTTCCCTCTATACAATGAGCAGTTCTTC

d_gene: TRBD1
v_gene: TRBV29-1
abundance: -
j_gene: TRBJ1-3
CDR3aa: CSARGQVLGNTIYF
CDR3nt: TGCAGCGCCAGGGGACAGGTCCTGGGAAACACCATATATTTT

d_gene: TRBD1
v_gene: TRBV5-1
abundance: few
j_gene: TRBJ2-2
CDR3aa: CASSLGQGASGELFF
CDR3nt: TGCGCCAGCAGCTTGGGACAGGGGGCGTCCGGGGAGCTGTTTTTT

d_gene: -
v_gene: TRBV5-1
abundance: -
j_gene: TRBJ1-2
CDR3aa: CASSLAERADGRTF
CDR3nt: TGCGCCAGCAGCTTGGCCGAGAGGGCCGACGGTAGAACCTTC

d_gene: TRBD1
v_gene: TRBV4-1
abundance: -
j_gene: TRBJ2-6
CDR3aa: CASSQDRETGDTGANVLTF
CDR3nt: TGCGCCAGCAGCCAAGATAGGGAGACAGGGGACACTGGGGCCAACGTCCTGACTTTC

d_gene: -
v_gene: TRBV4-1
abundance: -
j_gene: TRBJ1-6
CDR3aa: CASSQEGPGRGNSPLHF
CDR3nt: TGCGCCAGCAGCCAAGAGGGTCCCGGCCGCGGTAATTCACCCCTCCACTTT

d_gene: TRBD2
v_gene: TRBV3-1/TRBV3-2
abundance: -
j_gene: TRBJ2-1
CDR3aa: CASSHGLAGAEKQFF
CDR3nt: TGTGCCAGCAGCCACGGACTAGCGGGAGCTGAAAAGCAGTTCTTC

d_gene: -
v_gene: TRBV5-1
abundance: -
j_gene: TRBJ2-1
CDR3aa: CASSLPEGNEQFF
CDR3nt: TGCGCCAGCAGCTTGCCCGAGGGAAATGAGCAGTTCTTC

d_gene: TRBD1
v_gene: TRBV6-5
abundance: -
j_gene: TRBJ2-7
CDR3aa: CASSSPGDSPYEQYF
CDR3nt: TGTGCCAGCAGTTCCCCCGGGGACAGCCCCTACGAGCAGTACTTC

d_gene: -
v_gene: TRBV6-5
abundance: once
j_gene: TRBJ2-7
CDR3aa: CASSAGQSPSYEQYF
CDR3nt: TGTGCCAGCAGCGCAGGACAGTCCCCTTCCTACGAGCAGTACTTC

d_gene: TRBD1
v_gene: TRBV19
abundance: -
j_gene: TRBJ1-1
CDR3aa: CASSRTGSNTEAFF
CDR3nt: TGTGCCAGTAGTAGGACAGGGTCAAACACTGAAGCTTTCTTT

d_gene: TRBD2
v_gene: TRBV4-1
abundance: few
j_gene: TRBJ2-5
CDR3aa: CASSLGLAGGREETQYF
CDR3nt: TGCGCCAGCAGCCTGGGACTAGCGGGAGGAAGGGAAGAGACCCAGTACTTC

d_gene: TRBD2
v_gene: TRBV6-5
abundance: -
j_gene: TRBJ2-3
CDR3aa: CASSYSTSVSDTQYF
CDR3nt: TGTGCCAGCAGTTACTCTACTAGCGTTTCAGATACGCAGTATTTT

d_gene: TRBD2
v_gene: TRBV4-1
abundance: few
j_gene: TRBJ2-1
CDR3aa: CASSLSGSSYNEQFF
CDR3nt: TGCGCCAGCAGCCTTAGCGGGAGCTCCTACAATGAGCAGTTCTTC